This T cell receptor beta chain originates from a study of blood T cell repertoires in COVID-19. This clone was detected a few times. Repertoires were generated with immunoSEQ multiplex PCR, while TCRdb's copy carries only in-frame clones and drops some. This table has 450,000 or so clones, less than 95% appearing once. The germline V gene has CDR1 MNHEY and CDR2 SMNVEV (reference sequence). V dropped 8 bases and J dropped 6 bases, with 19 bases sitting between them. The CDR3 has 14 residues. The V and J genes are TRBV27 and TRBJ1-2; D perhaps matches TRBD1 (5 bases). Sequencing input: PBMCs or T cells enriched from blood (not recorded which). This clonotype was sampled from a man in his late teens or twenties who had recovered from COVID-19. The CDR3 sequence: CASGAETRLNGYTF. The CDR3 DNA sequence: TGTGCCAGCGGGGCCGAGACGAGGCTGAATGGCTACACCTTC.